Sequencing of this TCR beta chain was carried out in a study of OX40 agonist ivuxolimab in advanced cancers. As to this clone: The antigen is undetermined.

V gave up 3 bases and J gave up 6 bases, with 8 bases separating them. The CDR3 is 12 amino acids. The V gene's germline CDR1 is SGHAT and CDR2 FQNNGV. Whole-study results and caveats: Among patients with partial responses at 0.1-3.0 mg/kg, clonal expansion was among the lowest. The authors also found low normalized T-cell clonal expansion in some nonresponders.

Only in-frame clones appear in the TCRdb table, and some are missing; sequencing was by immunoSEQ multiplex PCR. Among 70,000 to 95,000 clones, about 88% were seen once, and the ten largest hold approximately 7%. V and J are TRBV11-2 and TRBJ1-2, with unresolved D. This receptor was obtained from an adult with an advanced solid tumor such as melanoma, head and neck, liver or kidney cancer. This material consisted of CD4+ or CD8+ T cells sorted from blood, taken in a trial of the OX40 agonist ivuxolimab. In nucleotides, the CDR3 is TGTGCCAGCAGCTTTTTCGGGGATGGCTACACCTTC. Translation: CASSFFGDGYTF.